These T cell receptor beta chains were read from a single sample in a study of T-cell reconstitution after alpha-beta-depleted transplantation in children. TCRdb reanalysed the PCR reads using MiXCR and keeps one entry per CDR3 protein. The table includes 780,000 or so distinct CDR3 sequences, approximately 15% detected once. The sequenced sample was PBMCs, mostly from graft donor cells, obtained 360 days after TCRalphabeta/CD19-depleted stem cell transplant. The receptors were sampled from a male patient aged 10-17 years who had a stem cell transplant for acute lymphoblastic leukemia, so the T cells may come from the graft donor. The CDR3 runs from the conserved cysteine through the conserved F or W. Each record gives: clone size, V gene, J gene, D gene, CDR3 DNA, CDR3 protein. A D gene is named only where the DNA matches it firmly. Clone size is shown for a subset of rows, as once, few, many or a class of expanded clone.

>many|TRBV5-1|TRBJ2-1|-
TGCGCCAGCAGCTTGCCGTCCGGAGGGGGATTTTCCTACAATGAGCAGTTCTTC
CASSLPSGGGFSYNEQFF
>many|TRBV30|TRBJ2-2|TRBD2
TGTGCCTGTCCCGGACTAGCGAGGACCGGGGAGCTGTTTTTT
CACPGLARTGELFF
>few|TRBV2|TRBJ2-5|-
TGTGCCGGCAGGGGTATGGAAGAGACCCAGTACTTC
CAGRGMEETQYF
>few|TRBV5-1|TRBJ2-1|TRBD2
TGCGCCAGCAGCTTGTCCCTAGCGGGAGAGAATGAGCAGTTCTTC
CASSLSLAGENEQFF
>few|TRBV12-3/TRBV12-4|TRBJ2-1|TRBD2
TGTGCCAGCACCCTCGGCGGGAGTGGTGTTGGTGAGCAGTTCTTC
CASTLGGSGVGEQFF
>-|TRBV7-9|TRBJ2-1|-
TGTGCCAGCAGCTTATCTGTCGACAATGAGCAGTTCTTC
CASSLSVDNEQFF
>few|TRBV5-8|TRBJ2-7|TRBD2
TGTGCCAGCACCTCTAGCGGGAACTCCCCCAAGAGGCAGTACTTC
CASTSSGNSPKRQYF
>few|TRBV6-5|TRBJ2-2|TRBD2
TGTGCCAGCAGTTATGGCCTAGCGGGAGGCGGGGAGCTGTTTTTT
CASSYGLAGGGELFF
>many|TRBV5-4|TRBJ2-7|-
TGTGCCAGCAGCCCGGACCATTTATACGAGCAGTACTTC
CASSPDHLYEQYF
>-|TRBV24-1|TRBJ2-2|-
TGTGCCACCAGTGATTTGGGGGGGCCGAGAACCGGGGAGCTGTTTTTT
CATSDLGGPRTGELFF
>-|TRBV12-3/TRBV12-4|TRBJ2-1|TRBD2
TGTGCCAGCACCCTAAGGACTAGCGGGATGTCGTACAATGAGCAGTTCTTC
CASTLRTSGMSYNEQFF
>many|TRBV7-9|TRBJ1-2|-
TGTGCCAGCAGCTTAACGGCAGCTAACTATGGCTACACCTTC
CASSLTAANYGYTF
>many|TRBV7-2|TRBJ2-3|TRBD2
TGTGCCAGCAGCCTCCCAGGACTAGCGGGAGCAGATACGCAGTATTTT
CASSLPGLAGADTQYF
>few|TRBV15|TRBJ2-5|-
TGTGCCACCCGTGTCGACAGCCAAGAGACCCAGTACTTC
CATRVDSQETQYF
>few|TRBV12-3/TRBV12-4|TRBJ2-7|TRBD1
TGTGCCAGCAGTTTGGGGACAGGGATACCCTACTACGAGCAGTACTTC
CASSLGTGIPYYEQYF
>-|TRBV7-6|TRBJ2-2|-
TGTGCCAGCAGCACGCCTAACAGGGCCGGGGAGCTGTTTTTT
CASSTPNRAGELFF
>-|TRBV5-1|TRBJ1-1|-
TGCGCCAGCAGCGCGGGCAGCGGGAACACTGAAGCTTTCTTT
CASSAGSGNTEAFF
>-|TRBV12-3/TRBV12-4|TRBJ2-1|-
TGTGCCAGCAGTTTAGGAGGAACTATCTCCAATGAGCAGTTCTTC
CASSLGGTISNEQFF
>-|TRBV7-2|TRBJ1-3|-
TGTGCCAGCAGCTCATCCGGGGGTTTTAGAAACACCATATATTTT
CASSSSGGFRNTIYF
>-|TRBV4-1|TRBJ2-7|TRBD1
TGCGCCAGCAGCCAAACCGGGACAGGGGTCTACGAGCAGTACTTC
CASSQTGTGVYEQYF
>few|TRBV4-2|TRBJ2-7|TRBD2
TGTGCCAGCAGCCTTACTAGCGGGAGGGTCGGCGAGCAGTACTTC
CASSLTSGRVGEQYF
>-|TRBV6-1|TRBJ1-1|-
TGTGCCAGCAGCCCCAATGGGAACACTGAAGCTTTCTTT
CASSPNGNTEAFF
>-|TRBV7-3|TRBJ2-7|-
TGTGCCAGCAGCCCTACGGCCGATCGATACGAGCAGTACTTC
CASSPTADRYEQYF
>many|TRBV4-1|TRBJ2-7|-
TGCGCCAGCAGCCAAGTAGGGAGCTACGAGCAGTACTTC
CASSQVGSYEQYF
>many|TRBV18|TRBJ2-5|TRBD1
TGTGCCAGCTCGGACAGGGGAGAGACCCAGTACTTC
CASSDRGETQYF
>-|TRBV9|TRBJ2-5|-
TGTGCCAGCAGCGTAGGAAACGGGACTCCCCTCAGGGAGACCCAGTACTTC
CASSVGNGTPLRETQYF
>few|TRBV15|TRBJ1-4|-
TGTGCCACCAGCAGAGATGGAGCCCCTGGGCAGACTAATGAAAAACTGTTTTTT
CATSRDGAPGQTNEKLFF
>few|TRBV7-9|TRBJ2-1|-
TGTGCCAGCAGCGATAGCCCGCCGTACAATGAGCAGTTCTTC
CASSDSPPYNEQFF